This T cell receptor (beta chain) was profiled in a study of blood T cell repertoires in COVID-19. Clones were read by immunoSEQ multiplex PCR, and TCRdb kept only the in-frame ones, dropping some. The top ten clones hold under 0.75% of a sample with 150,000 to 190,000 clones, roughly 80% of them seen once. The sequence was collected from a man between 60 and 75 years old with acute or convalescent COVID-19. The sample consisted of peripheral blood.

The CDR3 bases are TGTGCCAGCAGCTTAGGTACAGGGGGCTCTGGAAACACCATATATTTT. As protein: CASSLGTGGSGNTIYF. The chain recombines TRBV7-6 with TRBJ1-3, with 8 bases that match TRBD1. This CDR3 region has 16 residues. The ends lost 1 base at V and 0 bases at J; junction bases unmatched: 2. The germline gives CDR1 SGHVS, CDR2 FNYEAQ.